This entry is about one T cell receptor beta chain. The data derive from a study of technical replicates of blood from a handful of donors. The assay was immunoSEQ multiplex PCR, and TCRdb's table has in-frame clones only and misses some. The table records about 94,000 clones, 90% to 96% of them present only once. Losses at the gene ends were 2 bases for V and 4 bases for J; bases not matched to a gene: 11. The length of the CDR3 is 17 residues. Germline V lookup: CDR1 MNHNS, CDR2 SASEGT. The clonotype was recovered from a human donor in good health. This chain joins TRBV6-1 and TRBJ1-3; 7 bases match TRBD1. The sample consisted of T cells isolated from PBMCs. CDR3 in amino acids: CASSEFEGATGGNTIYF. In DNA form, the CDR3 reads TGTGCCAGCAGTGAATTCGAGGGGGCCACGGGGGGAAACACCATATATTTT.